The clone carrying this TCR beta chain was recorded at least ten times. Its matching antigen is unknown. This entry is derived from a study of tumor-infiltrating lymphocytes in primary liver carcinoma. Findings and limits, study-wide: Tumors carried a top-250-clone fraction significantly exceeding that of blood (p = 0.039). Roughly 7.5-25% of top clones, and no more, occurred in all five tumor regions.

The V and J ends lost 1 base and 0 bases, in that order; junction bases with no gene match: 6. CDR3 size: 17 residues. Looked up from germline, CDR1 is SEHNR and CDR2 is FQNEAQ (reference sequence). Total RNA and DNA came together from approximately 20-30 mg of bulk tissue without cell sorting. Chronic HBV infection, untreated so far, was present in the patients. Histology found more than 75% viable tumor cells per sample. Starting from around 500 ng of total RNA, TCR beta cDNA was produced with a primer in the constant region. Three nested multiplex PCR rounds, a slightly modified ARM-PCR, produced the libraries for TCR beta. Investigators reported that the first two PCR rounds, at about 11 cycles each, used TRBV1-TRBV30 forward primers with a C-beta reverse primer. Each CDR3 protein gets one entry after TCRdb re-called the multiplex PCR reads with MiXCR. The sample shows more than 90,000 distinct CDR3 sequences, about 63% of them seen only once.

Sequencing used liver tumor tissue from sampling region 2. Subset in this sample: tumor region T2, inferior pole. The receptor's source is a woman aged 55-69 years with primary liver carcinoma and hepatitis B virus infection. The V gene is TRBV7-9, the J gene TRBJ2-1, with TRBD2 matching over 7 bases. The CDR3 sequence is CASSLGGRGSSYNEQFF. CDR3 in DNA: TGTGCCAGCAGCTTAGGTGGGCGCGGGAGCTCCTACAATGAGCAGTTCTTC.